The rows below give T cell receptor beta chains drawn from one sample of a study of blood T cell repertoires in COVID-19. Data came from immunoSEQ multiplex PCR; TCRdb stores just in-frame clones and leaves some out. Among about 290,000 clones listed, around 90% were seen once. The sequencing sample was made of peripheral blood. These receptors were obtained from a woman aged 40-49 years who had recovered from COVID-19. Both conserved end residues are part of each CDR3. D genes are given only for firm matches. Expanded clones get a size class; other rows say once, few or many, or leave the size out.

>.|16|TRBJ1-3|.|TRBV11-2
CASSPQGSLGGNTIYF
TGTGCCAGCAGCCCACAGGGTTCCCTGGGAGGAAACACCATATATTTT
>TRBD2|13|TRBJ2-1|.|TRBV10-3
CAMRLAETNEQFF
TGTGCCATGCGGCTAGCGGAGACCAATGAGCAGTTCTTC
>TRBD2|16|TRBJ2-2|.|TRBV5-4
CASSLARLAGTGELFF
TGTGCCAGCAGCTTGGCCCGACTAGCGGGCACCGGGGAGCTGTTTTTT
>TRBD2|16|TRBJ2-2|.|TRBV11-3
CASSLPAGENTGELFF
TGTGCCAGCAGCTTACCAGCGGGAGAAAACACCGGGGAGCTGTTTTTT
>.|14|TRBJ1-4|.|TRBV6-6
CASSYGGLGEKLFF
TGTGCCAGCAGTTATGGAGGGCTGGGTGAAAAACTGTTTTTT
>TRBD2|17|TRBJ2-3|.|TRBV7-9
CASSYPEVAGVSDTQYF
TGTGCCAGCAGCTATCCAGAGGTAGCGGGAGTTTCTGATACGCAGTATTTT
>.|13|TRBJ2-2|.|TRBV10-2
CASSETVFGELFF
TGCGCCAGCAGTGAGACGGTATTTGGGGAGCTGTTTTTT
>.|16|TRBJ2-1|.|TRBV4-2
CASTPLRGSSYNEQFF
TGTGCCAGCACCCCCTTACGGGGGAGCTCCTACAATGAGCAGTTCTTC
>.|15|TRBJ2-6|.|TRBV28
CASRDRSSGANVLTF
TGTGCCAGCAGGGACAGAAGCTCTGGGGCCAACGTCCTGACTTTC
>TRBD2|15|TRBJ2-7|.|TRBV9
CASSAAGLAGDEQYF
TGTGCCAGCAGCGCGGCGGGACTAGCGGGAGACGAGCAGTACTTC
>TRBD1|15|TRBJ2-7|.|TRBV7-9
CASSVGQVGPWEQYF
TGTGCCAGCAGCGTAGGACAGGTTGGACCTTGGGAGCAGTACTTC
>.|13|TRBJ1-2|.|TRBV30
CAWSVGGLGGYTF
TGTGCCTGGAGTGTAGGGGGTTTGGGGGGCTACACCTTC
>TRBD1|13|TRBJ1-1|.|TRBV19
CASQGGMNTEAFF
TGTGCCAGTCAGGGGGGCATGAACACTGAAGCTTTCTTT
>TRBD1|16|TRBJ2-1|.|TRBV12-5
CASGLALPGQGNEQFF
TGTGCTAGTGGTTTGGCACTACCGGGACAGGGTAATGAGCAGTTCTTC
>.|14|TRBJ2-5|.|TRBV27
CASSLKLDSGTQYF
TGTGCCAGCAGCTTGAAATTGGACAGCGGGACCCAGTACTTC
>TRBD2|15|TRBJ2-7|.|TRBV5-1
CASSPGTSASYEQYF
TGCGCCAGCAGCCCAGGGACTAGCGCCTCCTACGAGCAGTACTTC
>TRBD1|15|TRBJ2-1|.|TRBV15
CATSRDQTGLGEQFF
TGTGCCACCAGCAGAGATCAGACAGGGTTGGGTGAGCAGTTCTTC
>TRBD1|15|TRBJ2-2|.|TRBV10-3
CATTLGQGDTGELFF
TGTGCCACGACCCTCGGACAGGGGGATACCGGGGAGCTGTTTTTT
>.|12|TRBJ2-1|.|TRBV27
CASSSGGTMQFF
TGTGCCAGCAGTTCAGGCGGGACCATGCAGTTCTTC
>TRBD1|16|TRBJ1-6|.|TRBV19
CASSIEGGTENSPLHF
TGTGCCAGTAGTATAGAAGGTGGGACAGAGAATTCACCCCTCCACTTT
>.|12|TRBJ2-7|once|TRBV12-3/TRBV12-4
CASSLNDYEQYF
TGTGCCAGCAGTCTAAATGACTACGAGCAGTACTTC
>TRBD1|15|TRBJ1-5|.|TRBV19
CASSPLDRVNQPQHF
TGTGCCAGTAGTCCTCTGGACAGGGTCAATCAGCCCCAGCATTTT
>TRBD1|13|TRBJ1-2|.|TRBV24-1
CATSPTGSGGYTF
TGTGCCACCAGCCCGACAGGGTCTGGAGGCTACACCTTC
>.|13|TRBJ1-2|.|TRBV12-3/TRBV12-4
CASSLLEDYGYTF
TGTGCCAGCAGTTTATTGGAGGATTATGGCTACACCTTC
>TRBD1|15|TRBJ1-1|.|TRBV7-9
CASSDIQGGMNEAFF
TGTGCCAGCAGCGATATCCAGGGGGGAATGAATGAAGCTTTCTTT
>TRBD2|13|TRBJ2-1|once|TRBV9
CASSTSGRNEQFF
TGTGCCAGCAGCACTAGCGGGAGAAATGAGCAGTTCTTC
>TRBD1|15|TRBJ2-2|.|TRBV7-6
CASSPGTGATGELFF
TGTGCCAGCAGTCCCGGGACAGGGGCCACCGGGGAGCTGTTTTTT
>.|15|TRBJ2-2|.|TRBV14
CASSQGRSNTGELFF
TGTGCCAGCAGCCAGGGCCGTTCAAACACCGGGGAGCTGTTTTTT
>TRBD2|16|TRBJ2-3|.|TRBV9
CASSAPTSGHTDTQYF
TGTGCCAGCAGTGCCCCGACTAGCGGACACACAGATACGCAGTATTTT